These T cell receptor beta chains were read from a single sample in a study of OX40 agonist ivuxolimab in advanced cancers. Repertoires were generated with immunoSEQ multiplex PCR, while TCRdb's copy carries only in-frame clones and drops some. The data show some 42,000 clones, approximately 86% seen once. This sample comprised CD4+ or CD8+ T cells sorted from blood, obtained in a trial of the OX40 agonist ivuxolimab. These receptor sequences come from an adult with an advanced solid tumor such as melanoma, head and neck, liver or kidney cancer. Both conserved end residues are part of each CDR3. D genes are given only for firm matches. The size field is filled for only some rows; it gives once, few, many or a size class.

DNA: TGTGCCAGCAGCGTAGGGGGCGGGGCTACATACCAAGAGACCCAGTACTTC
CDR3: CASSVGGGATYQETQYF
J: TRBJ2-5
D: -
V: TRBV9
size: -

DNA: TGTGCCAGCAGCTCTGGGGCCAACGTCCTGACTTTC
CDR3: CASSSGANVLTF
J: TRBJ2-6
D: -
V: TRBV27
size: -

DNA: TGTGCCAGCAGTCAGGGGCAGGGCTATGAAGCTTTCTTT
CDR3: CASSQGQGYEAFF
J: TRBJ1-1
D: -
V: TRBV27
size: once

DNA: TGTGCCAGCAGCCTGACAGGGGGCAATCAGCCCCAGCATTTT
CDR3: CASSLTGGNQPQHF
J: TRBJ1-5
D: TRBD1
V: TRBV28
size: -

DNA: TGTGCCAGCAGTTATTCCGGGTTGGCCAAAAACATTCAGTACTTC
CDR3: CASSYSGLAKNIQYF
J: TRBJ2-4
D: -
V: TRBV6-5
size: -

DNA: TGTGCCAGCAGTGCCCCCGGGAGCTCCTACGAGCAGTACTTC
CDR3: CASSAPGSSYEQYF
J: TRBJ2-7
D: -
V: TRBV25-1
size: -

DNA: TGTGCCAGCAGCGAGGGGGACAGGTCGCCCCTCCACTTT
CDR3: CASSEGDRSPLHF
J: TRBJ1-6
D: TRBD1
V: TRBV9
size: -

DNA: TGTGCCAGTAGTATGTTCCGGGACAGGGCTTACGAGCAGTACTTC
CDR3: CASSMFRDRAYEQYF
J: TRBJ2-7
D: TRBD1
V: TRBV19
size: few

DNA: TGCGCCAGCAGCTTCCAGCCGAGCAGCAACGCTAACTATGGCTACACCTTC
CDR3: CASSFQPSSNANYGYTF
J: TRBJ1-2
D: -
V: TRBV5-1
size: -

DNA: TGTGCCAGCAGCCTGGGACAGGGCCCGAATCAGCCCCAGCATTTT
CDR3: CASSLGQGPNQPQHF
J: TRBJ1-5
D: TRBD1
V: TRBV6-5
size: -

DNA: TGTGCCAGCAGCGGAGGGGGGCATATTAATTCACCCCTCCACTTT
CDR3: CASSGGGHINSPLHF
J: TRBJ1-6
D: -
V: TRBV9
size: -

DNA: TGTGCCAGCAGCGAGGGGCGGGGGGGCGCTTTTGGCACAGATACGCAGTATTTT
CDR3: CASSEGRGGAFGTDTQYF
J: TRBJ2-3
D: TRBD2
V: TRBV9
size: medium-sized

DNA: TGTGCCAGCAGTGGTAAGAGTTTTACGGGTTTGAACACTGAAGCTTTCTTT
CDR3: CASSGKSFTGLNTEAFF
J: TRBJ1-1
D: -
V: TRBV25-1
size: -

DNA: TGTGCCAGCAGTTTCCCCGGGACTAGGGAAGAGACCCAGTACTTC
CDR3: CASSFPGTREETQYF
J: TRBJ2-5
D: TRBD2
V: TRBV28
size: once

DNA: TGTGCCAGCTCAGCCTTACGTTACTCCCTGAATGGGGCCACAGATACGCAGTATTTT
CDR3: CASSALRYSLNGATDTQYF
J: TRBJ2-3
D: -
V: TRBV18
size: -

DNA: TGTGCCAGCAGTCCTGAACAGGGCTCTGGGGCCAACGTCCTGACTTTC
CDR3: CASSPEQGSGANVLTF
J: TRBJ2-6
D: -
V: TRBV27
size: -

DNA: TGCGCCAGCAGCACAGGGGTCTCTAATGAAAAACTGTTTTTT
CDR3: CASSTGVSNEKLFF
J: TRBJ1-4
D: TRBD1
V: TRBV4-3
size: -

DNA: TGTGCCAGCACCCAGGAACTATCCTACAATGAGCAGTTCTTC
CDR3: CASTQELSYNEQFF
J: TRBJ2-1
D: -
V: TRBV7-2
size: -

DNA: TGTGCCAGCAGCTCACCCTACAGGGGAGGCGATGAGCAGTTCTTC
CDR3: CASSSPYRGGDEQFF
J: TRBJ2-1
D: -
V: TRBV7-9
size: -

DNA: TGTGCCAGTAGTATCAAAGGCGGTTCTAGGCCCCAGCATTTT
CDR3: CASSIKGGSRPQHF
J: TRBJ1-5
D: -
V: TRBV19
size: -